This T cell receptor beta chain was retrieved from a study of OX40 agonist ivuxolimab in advanced cancers. Study at large: Averaging 60 years in age, with a range of about 20 to 90, the cohort was more than 75% male.

This CDR3 region has 15 residues. The germline V and J ends were trimmed by 3 bases and 4 bases, with 13 bases remaining between them. The V gene's germline CDR1 is MDHEN and CDR2 SYDVKM. Sequencing used immunoSEQ multiplex PCR; TCRdb keeps in-frame clones, though not all of them. This sample has some 30,000 clones, with around 93% found just once. Overall study results and limits: Among some nonresponders, normalized T-cell clonal expansion was also low.

Note on this clone: Antigen: not known.

This chain uses TRBV28 with TRBJ2-1; perhaps TRBD2 as D (5 bases). Material: CD4+ or CD8+ T cells sorted from blood, obtained in a trial of the OX40 agonist ivuxolimab. The sequence was collected from an adult with an advanced solid tumor such as melanoma, head and neck, liver or kidney cancer. The CDR3 spells CASSFLQGGYNEQFF. The CDR3 coding sequence is TGTGCCAGCAGTTTTCTCCAAGGAGGTTACAATGAGCAGTTCTTC.